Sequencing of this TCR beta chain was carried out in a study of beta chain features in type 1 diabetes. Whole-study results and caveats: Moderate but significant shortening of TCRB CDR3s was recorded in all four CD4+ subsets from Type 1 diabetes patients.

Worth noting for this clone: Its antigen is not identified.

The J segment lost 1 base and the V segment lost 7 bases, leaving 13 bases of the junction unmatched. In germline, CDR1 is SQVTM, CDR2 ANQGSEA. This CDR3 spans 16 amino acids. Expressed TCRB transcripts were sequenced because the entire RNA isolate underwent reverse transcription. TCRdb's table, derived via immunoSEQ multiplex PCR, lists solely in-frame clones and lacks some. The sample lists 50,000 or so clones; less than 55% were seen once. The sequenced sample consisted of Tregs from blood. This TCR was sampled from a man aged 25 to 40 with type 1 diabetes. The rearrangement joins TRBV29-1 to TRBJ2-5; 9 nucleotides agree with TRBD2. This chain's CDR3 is CSARGGLAGLQETQYF. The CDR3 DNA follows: TGCAGCGCCCGCGGGGGCCTAGCGGGACTCCAAGAGACCCAGTACTTC.